This note documents a single TCR beta chain sequence. Per germline, CDR1 MNHEY and CDR2 SMNVEV (reference sequence). The CDR3 runs to 15 residues. V lost 0 bases and J lost 5; bases outside the gene matches: 5. This entry comes from a study of control samples from healthy donors and cancer patients. This table comes from immunoSEQ multiplex PCR, and its TCRdb copy is limited to in-frame clones, with some not included. The profile covers roughly 450,000 clones, with 75% to 95% appearing a single time and around 6.4% taken by the ten largest. This chain connects TRBV27 to TRBJ2-5; 8 nucleotides agree with TRBD2. The sample was PBMCs. The TCR originated in a middle-aged man with head and neck cancer. CDR3: CASSLSGGRWETQYF. The CDR3 DNA reads TGTGCCAGCAGTTTATCGGGCGGGAGGTGGGAGACCCAGTACTTC.